The T cell receptor beta chain under discussion was sequenced for a study of blood T cell repertoires in COVID-19. Study-level information: Sites in the United States, Italy and Spain provided acute and convalescent COVID-19 samples. T cells, B-cell-depleted T cells, or PBMCs supplied cDNA or gDNA.

Trimming at V came to 3 bases and at J to 2 bases, leaving 4 bases not matched to a gene. Germline-derived CDR1 and CDR2 are KGHSH and LQKENI. This CDR3 region has 14 residues. Under the authors' procedure: Amplification from reference gene primers served as the basis for estimated nucleated cell counts. TCRdb's copy holds only in-frame clones and misses some; the assay was immunoSEQ multiplex PCR. V, J and clone size are those of that table, while D and trimming were read from the DNA. The table includes 70,000 to 100,000 clones, approximately 80% detected once. The sequenced material came from peripheral blood. The V and J genes are TRBV18 and TRBJ2-7; 7 bases match TRBD1. The receptor's source is a human donor in a cohort sampled during active COVID-19. The CDR3 bases are TGTGCCAGCTCACCGCAGGGACAGCCCTACGAGCAGTACTTC. This gives the protein CASSPQGQPYEQYF.